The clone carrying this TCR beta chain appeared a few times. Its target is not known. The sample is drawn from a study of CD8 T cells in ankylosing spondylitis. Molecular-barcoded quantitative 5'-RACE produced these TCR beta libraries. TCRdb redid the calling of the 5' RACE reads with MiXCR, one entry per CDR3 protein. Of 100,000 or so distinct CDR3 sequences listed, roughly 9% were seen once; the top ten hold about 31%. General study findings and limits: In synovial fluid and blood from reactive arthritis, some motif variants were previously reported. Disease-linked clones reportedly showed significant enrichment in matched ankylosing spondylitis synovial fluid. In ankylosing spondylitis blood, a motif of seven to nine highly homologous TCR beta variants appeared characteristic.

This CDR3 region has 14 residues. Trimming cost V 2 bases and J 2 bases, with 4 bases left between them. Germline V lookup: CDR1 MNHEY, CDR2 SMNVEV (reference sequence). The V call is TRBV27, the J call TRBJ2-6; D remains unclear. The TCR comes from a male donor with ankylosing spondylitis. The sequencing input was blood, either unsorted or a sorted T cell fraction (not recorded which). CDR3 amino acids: CASSLQTGANVLTF. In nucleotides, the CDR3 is TGTGCCAGCAGTTTACAGACTGGGGCCAACGTCCTGACTTTC.